The 8 T cell receptor beta chains below all came from one sample that was sequenced in a study of blood T cell repertoires in COVID-19. Sequencing used immunoSEQ multiplex PCR; TCRdb keeps in-frame clones, though not all of them. The sample lists about 350,000 clones, about nine tenths occurring once. Sequencing was carried out using PBMCs or T cells enriched from blood (not recorded which). The receptor source for this set is a woman aged 25 to 39 who had been exposed to COVID-19.

The chain joins TRBV3-1 (or the pseudogene TRBV3-2) to TRBJ1-5, with D possibly being TRBD1 (6 bases). Germline loops: CDR1 LGHDT, CDR2 YNNKEL (reference sequence). Trimming cost V 1 base and J 4 bases, with 17 bases left between them. CDR3 length: 17 amino acids. The CDR3 bases are TGTGCCAGCAGCCAAGGAGGTCCGGGACAACCTAATCAGCCCCAGCATTTT. Residues: CASSQGGPGQPNQPQHF.

This CDR3 reads CASSIRFLAGFSYNEQFF. Written as DNA, the CDR3 is TGTGCCAGTAGTATAAGGTTCCTAGCGGGATTCTCCTACAATGAGCAGTTCTTC. The chain is built from TRBV19 and TRBJ2-1; 9 bases match TRBD2. J was trimmed by 0 bases and V by 2 bases; bases with no gene match: 8. Per germline, CDR1 LNHDA and CDR2 SQIVND (reference sequence). The CDR3 is made up of 18 amino acids.

V is TRBV5-1 and J is TRBJ1-4; tentative D call: TRBD1 (6 bases). The CDR3 has 14 residues. Germline V lookup: CDR1 SGHRS, CDR2 YFSETQ. Trimming took 4 bases from V and 8 from J, leaving 15 bases between them. This CDR3 reads CASSLRGGDEKLFF. The CDR3 bases are TGCGCCAGCAGCCTTAGGGGGGGTGACGAAAAACTGTTTTTT. Based on the CDR3 plus reference TRBV5-1 and TRBJ1-4, the full variable domain is KAGVTQTPRYLIKTRGQQVTLSCSPISGHRSVSWYQQTPGQGLQFLFEYFSETQRNKGNFPGRFSGRQFSNSRSEMNVSTLELGDSALYLCASSLRGGDEKLFFGSGTQLSVL.

The rearrangement uses TRBV3-1 (or the pseudogene TRBV3-2) and TRBJ2-5; D might be TRBD2 (6 bases). The V gene's germline CDR1 is LGHDT and CDR2 YNNKEL (reference sequence). The CDR3 runs 14 residues. V lost 3 bases, J lost 1 base, and 9 bases lay in between. The CDR3 protein is CASSHTAGQETQYF. The CDR3 DNA is TGTGCCAGCAGCCACACAGCGGGCCAAGAGACCCAGTACTTC.

The chain is built from TRBV6-5 and TRBJ2-1; D not resolved. The CDR3 consists of 16 residues. Germline CDR1 and CDR2: MNHEY and SVGAGI. Trimming took off 0 bases at V and 0 bases at J, with 9 bases between the two ends. The CDR3 nucleotides are TGTGCCAGCAGTTACTCGGGCGAAAGCTCCTACAATGAGCAGTTCTTC. It yields the protein CASSYSGESSYNEQFF.

The genes are TRBV7-2 and TRBJ1-1, with a weak D call TRBD1 (6 bases). In germline, CDR1 is SGHTA, CDR2 FQGNSA. The CDR3 loop spans 16 amino acids. Trimming removed 0 bases from V and 3 bases from J, with 14 bases in between. CDR3 sequence: CASSLAGTRRYTEAFF. In DNA, the CDR3 is TGTGCCAGCAGCTTAGCCGGGACACGGCGGTACACTGAAGCTTTCTTT.

V usage is TRBV5-1 and J usage is TRBJ2-5; 8 bases fit TRBD2. CDR3 length: 14 amino acids. CDR1 is SGHRS and CDR2 is YFSETQ in the germline V gene. Trimming took 3 bases from V and 1 from J; bases not matched to a gene: 2. The CDR3 bases are TGCGCCAGCAGCTCGGGAGGGGCCCAAGAGACCCAGTACTTC. Translated: CASSSGGAQETQYF.

This chain connects TRBV18 to TRBJ1-2, with D perhaps TRBD1 (5 bases). V lost 2 bases and J lost 5, with 9 bases in between. Germline V lookup: CDR1 KGHSH, CDR2 LQKENI. This CDR3 contains 13 residues. CDR3 loop: CASSPGRAYGYTF. The CDR3 DNA is TGTGCCAGCTCACCAGGCAGGGCTTATGGCTACACCTTC.